The 20 T cell receptor beta chains in this list originate from one sample, sequenced in a study of shared clonotypes between healthy human individuals. Terminally differentiated effector memory CD45RA+ cells were left out of the naive CD8 fraction, which was CD45RO-negative and positively selected for CCR7. Here immunoSEQ multiplex PCR was the method, and the copy in TCRdb shows in-frame clones only, minus some. The sample shows under 600,000 clones, 95% to 98% of them seen only once. Sequenced material: naive CD8+ T cells sorted from blood. The source is a man aged 30-40 years in good health.

The J gene is TRBJ2-7, the V gene TRBV14; D may be TRBD1 (5 bases). V shed 0 bases and J shed 0 bases, with 6 bases lying between them. The CDR3 length is 14 residues. Germline CDR1 SGHDN, CDR2 FVKESK. Here the CDR3 reads CASSQEGLSYEQYF. CDR3 coding DNA: TGTGCCAGCAGCCAAGAGGGGCTCTCCTACGAGCAGTACTTC.

V and J are TRBV6-5 and TRBJ1-5; TRBD1 is a possible D gene (5 bases). CDR3 size: 15 residues. CDR1 and CDR2 (germline): MNHEY, SVGAGI. The ends were cut back, 10 bases at V and 7 bases at J, with 23 bases in the middle. CDR3 protein: CANLNYGAAGQPQHF. The DNA for the CDR3 is TGTGCCAACCTGAACTACGGGGCTGCAGGGCAGCCCCAGCATTTT.

The V gene is TRBV7-8, the J gene TRBJ2-1; D is possibly TRBD2 (6 bases). The CDR3 covers 16 residues. With 1 base removed from V and 9 bases from J, the gap between germline ends came to 19 bases. Germline values: CDR1 SGHVS, CDR2 FQNEAQ. CDR3 sequence reads: CASSLGEDSLGGEQFF. DNA of the CDR3: TGTGCCAGCAGCTTAGGGGAGGATAGTCTGGGGGGTGAGCAGTTCTTC.

The V and J genes are TRBV11-2 and TRBJ1-1; D remains unclear. Germline CDR1 and CDR2: SGHAT and FQNNGV. V lost 1 base, J lost 1 base, and 7 bases lay in between. The CDR3 covers 14 residues. The CDR3 sequence: CASSLAWGNTEAFF. The CDR3 DNA reads TGTGCCAGCAGCTTAGCGTGGGGGAACACTGAAGCTTTCTTT. Supplemented by reference TRBV11-2 and TRBJ1-1, the full variable domain reads EAGVAQSPRYKIIEKRQSVAFWCNPISGHATLYWYQQILGQGPKLLIQFQNNGVVDDSQLPKDRFSAERLKGVDSTLKIQPAKLEDSAVYLCASSLAWGNTEAFFGQGTRLTVV.

V and J are TRBV9 and TRBJ1-2; 7 bases fit TRBD1. The germline CDR1 and CDR2 sequences are SGDLS and YYNGEE. After removal of 0 bases from V and 6 bases from J, the junction contained 5 bases not matched to a gene. The CDR3 is 14 amino acids. In DNA, the CDR3 is TGTGCCAGCAGCGTAGCACGAGGGGGCCATGGCTACACCTTC. Translation gives CASSVARGGHGYTF. Full variable domain (outside the CDR3, taken from reference TRBV9 and TRBJ1-2): DSGVTQTPKHLITATGQRVTLRCSPRSGDLSVYWYQQSLDQGLQFLIQYYNGEERAKGNILERFSAQQFPDLHSELNLSSLELGDSALYFCASSVARGGHGYTFGSGTRLTVV.

The J gene is TRBJ2-4, the V gene TRBV7-9, with 8 bases that match TRBD1. CDR1 SEHNR and CDR2 FQNEAQ come from the germline V gene (reference sequence). J was trimmed by 1 base and V by 1 base; bases with no gene match: 3. The CDR3 runs to 16 residues. The CDR3 DNA is TGTGCCAGCAGCTTAGTCACAGGGGGTGCCAAAAACATTCAGTACTTC. Translation: CASSLVTGGAKNIQYF.

The CDR3 spells CSGGQGGGFYEQYF. CDR3 DNA: TGCAGCGGAGGACAGGGAGGCGGGTTTTACGAGCAGTACTTC. The gene calls are TRBV29-1 and TRBJ2-7; TRBD1 agrees at 8 bases. The ends lost 7 bases at V and 4 bases at J; junction bases unmatched: 12. From germline, CDR1 is SQVTM and CDR2 ANQGSEA. This CDR3 spans 14 amino acids.

The chain carries TRBV7-9 and TRBJ2-7; 8 bases map to TRBD2. Trimming removed 4 bases from V and 5 bases from J; junction bases left unmatched: 7. CDR3 length equals 14 residues. Germline assignment: CDR1 SEHNR and CDR2 FQNEAQ (reference sequence). The CDR3 sequence is CASSSGTRINEQYF. In nucleotides, the CDR3 is TGTGCCAGCAGCTCCGGGACTAGAATTAACGAGCAGTACTTC. Drawing the rest from reference TRBV7-9 and TRBJ2-7, the complete variable domain is DTGVSQNPRHKITKRGQNVTFRCDPISEHNRLYWYRQTLGQGPEFLTYFQNEAQLEKSRLLSDRFSAERPKGSFSTLEIQRTEQGDSAMYLCASSSGTRINEQYFGPGTRLTVT.

The chain has TRBV2 and TRBJ2-7; no clear D gene. Per germline, CDR1 SNHLY and CDR2 FYNNEI. With 4 bases removed from V and 2 bases from J, the gap between germline ends came to 9 bases. CDR3 length: 13 amino acids. Written as DNA, the CDR3 is TGTGCCAGCAGTGCGGACGCTACCTACGAGCAGTACTTC. This gives the protein CASSADATYEQYF.

This chain connects TRBV28 to TRBJ2-3, with D unclear. Per the germline V gene, CDR1 is MDHEN and CDR2 is SYDVKM. Trimming removed 3 bases at V and 5 bases at J, with 18 bases between. This CDR3 is built from 16 residues. Written as DNA, the CDR3 is TGTGCCAGCAGTTTTGTCATCGAGATTGCAGGAGATACGCAGTATTTT. Amino acids: CASSFVIEIAGDTQYF.

V gene TRBV7-9 combines with J gene TRBJ2-5; a possible D gene is TRBD1 (5 bases). The CDR3 has 14 residues. Germline loops: CDR1 SEHNR, CDR2 FQNEAQ (reference sequence). With 0 bases removed from V and 5 bases from J, the gap between germline ends came to 10 bases. This CDR3 is CASSLAGVIETQYF. CDR3 DNA: TGTGCCAGCAGCTTAGCAGGGGTAATCGAGACCCAGTACTTC.

This CDR3 reads CASSRTQGRGEAFF. The CDR3 region has the DNA TGCGCCAGCAGTCGCACACAGGGGCGGGGAGAAGCTTTCTTT. The chain links TRBV4-1 to TRBJ1-1; 7 bases map to TRBD1. The junction had 12 bases not matched to a gene; V was cut back by 6 bases and J by 8 bases. This CDR3 is built from 14 residues. CDR1 is MGHRA, CDR2 YSYEKL, per germline.

The rearrangement uses TRBV10-3 and TRBJ2-3, with a possible D match to TRBD1 (7 bases). Germline V gives CDR1 ENHRY, CDR2 SYGVKD. The CDR3 totals 13 residues. Trimming removed 10 bases at V and 2 bases at J, with 13 bases between. This CDR3 reads CATQGGDTDTQYF. As DNA, the CDR3 is TGTGCCACCCAGGGGGGAGACACAGATACGCAGTATTTT.

This clone was observed a single time. CDR3 sequence (DNA): TGTGCCACCAGCAGAGATTTGGTGGCTAGTAGCAATGAGCAGTTCTTC. Its protein product is CATSRDLVASSNEQFF. The genes are TRBV15 and TRBJ2-1; no reliable D call. The CDR3 length is 16 residues. With 0 bases removed from V and 6 bases from J, the gap between germline ends came to 15 bases. CDR1 and CDR2 (germline): LNHNV, YYDKDF (reference sequence).

This chain connects TRBV29-1 to TRBJ2-3, with D tentatively TRBD1 (6 bases). Trimming cost V 4 bases and J 2 bases, with 13 bases left between them. The CDR3 loop spans 14 amino acids. The germline V gene has CDR1 SQVTM and CDR2 ANQGSEA. In DNA, the CDR3 is TGCAGCGTTGGCAACAGGGATGACACAGATACGCAGTATTTT. This gives the protein CSVGNRDDTDTQYF.

V and J are TRBV5-1 and TRBJ1-2, with D perhaps TRBD1 (6 bases). The V end lost 2 bases, the J end lost 8 bases, and 13 bases lay between the germline ends. The CDR3 consists of 13 residues. Germline lookup yields CDR1 SGHRS and CDR2 YFSETQ. CDR3 nucleotide sequence: TGCGCCAGCAGCTTCGGCGGGGGGCGCGGCTACACCTTC. It yields the protein CASSFGGGRGYTF.

The V and J genes are TRBV10-3 and TRBJ2-2; D ambiguous. CDR3 length: 12 amino acids. V lost 3 bases, J lost 6 bases, and 5 bases lay in between. Germline V gene sequence: CDR1 ENHRY, CDR2 SYGVKD. In DNA, the CDR3 is TGTGCCATCAGTGACGAGGCCGGGGAGCTGTTTTTT. This codes for CAISDEAGELFF.

This chain connects TRBV5-5 to TRBJ2-7; TRBD1 or TRBD2 may be the D gene (6 bases each). The V end was cut by 7 bases, the J end by 6 bases, with 11 bases between. Germline V gene data show CDR1 as SGHKS and CDR2 as YYEKEE (reference sequence). The CDR3 extends over 11 amino acids. The CDR3 here is CASRGGTEQYF. The CDR3 DNA is TGTGCCAGCCGAGGGGGGACCGAGCAGTACTTC.

The chain employs TRBV27 and TRBJ2-7; 7 bases fit TRBD1. Germline CDR1 MNHEY, CDR2 SMNVEV (reference sequence). The length of the CDR3 is 14 residues. V trimming: 5 bases; J trimming: 3 bases; junction bases outside the gene matches: 7. CDR3 loop: CASSPPGQLYEQYF. The CDR3 DNA follows: TGTGCCAGCAGTCCCCCGGGACAGCTCTACGAGCAGTACTTC.

V gene TRBV29-1 combines with J gene TRBJ2-2; D tentatively reads TRBD1 or TRBD2 (6 bases each). The CDR3 runs 17 residues. V lost 4 bases to trimming and J lost 2 bases, with 20 bases between them. CDR1 and CDR2 from the germline V gene are SQVTM and ANQGSEA. This CDR3 reads CSVAMVSGGTNTGELFF. The CDR3 DNA is TGCAGCGTTGCTATGGTTTCTGGCGGGACAAACACCGGGGAGCTGTTTTTT.